This T cell receptor beta chain was sequenced in a study of blood T cell repertoires in COVID-19. Profiling relied on immunoSEQ multiplex PCR, and the TCRdb table lists in-frame clones only, not all of them. The data show about 120,000 clones, approximately 84% seen once. This TCR came from a man aged 65-85 years with active or convalescent COVID-19. Specimen: peripheral blood.

CDR3 sequence (DNA): TGTGCCAGCAGCTTGGTAGGGGGCTCTGGAAACACCATATATTTT. As protein: CASSLVGGSGNTIYF. The chain has TRBV5-8 and TRBJ1-3, with a possible D match to TRBD1 (6 bases). Trimming left V 0 bases short and J 0 bases short, with 7 bases between. The CDR3 is 15 amino acids. The germline gives CDR1 SGHTS, CDR2 YDEGEE.